This T cell receptor beta chain stems from a study of CD8 T cells in ankylosing spondylitis. Study findings and constraints: Significant enrichment of disease-linked clones was reported in matched ankylosing spondylitis synovial fluid. Made up of eight highly homologous variants, a TCR beta motif appeared characteristic of ankylosing spondylitis blood. Disease-linked clones, CD8+, were relatively rare in peripheral blood.

This clonotype was observed at least ten times. Its specificity is unknown. TCRdb recomputed calls from the 5' RACE reads with MiXCR, one row per CDR3 protein. The repertoire holds 250,000 to 350,000 distinct CDR3 sequences, with roughly 20% as singletons. The V end was cut by 8 bases, the J end by 3 bases, with 14 bases between. CDR1 MDHEN and CDR2 SYDVKM come from the germline V gene. This CDR3 has 14 residues. What was sequenced was blood, either unsorted or a sorted T cell fraction (not recorded which). V gene TRBV28 combines with J gene TRBJ1-5; D is perhaps TRBD1 (5 bases). The source of this sequence is a female donor with ankylosing spondylitis or in good health (not recorded which). CDR3 in DNA: TGTGCCAGCCGATACACAGGAATCAATCAGCCCCAGCATTTT. Protein sequence: CASRYTGINQPQHF.